These T cell receptor beta chains were read from a single sample in a study of OX40 agonist ivuxolimab in advanced cancers. TCRdb's table, derived via immunoSEQ multiplex PCR, lists solely in-frame clones and lacks some. This table holds tens of thousands of clones, more than 60% found once. This sample comprised CD4+ or CD8+ T cells sorted from blood, obtained in a trial of the OX40 agonist ivuxolimab. These receptors were collected from an adult with an advanced solid tumor such as melanoma, head and neck, liver or kidney cancer. Both conserved end residues are part of each CDR3. A D gene is named only where the DNA matches it firmly. Size tells how often a clone was seen (once, few, many) or the class of an expanded clone, and some rows leave it out.

j_gene: TRBJ2-7; d_gene: .; abundance: .; v_gene: TRBV4-2; CDR3nt: TGTGCCAGCAGCCAATCGATTGGCTACGAGCAGTACTTC; CDR3aa: CASSQSIGYEQYF
j_gene: TRBJ1-5; d_gene: .; abundance: .; v_gene: TRBV28; CDR3nt: TGTGCCAGCAGCCGGTATAGCAATCAGCCCCAGCATTTT; CDR3aa: CASSRYSNQPQHF
j_gene: TRBJ1-1; d_gene: .; abundance: .; v_gene: TRBV7-3; CDR3nt: TGTGCCAGCAGCTTAATTTCGGGAGCTGAAGCTTTCTTT; CDR3aa: CASSLISGAEAFF
j_gene: TRBJ1-3; d_gene: .; abundance: .; v_gene: TRBV6-1; CDR3nt: TGTGCCAGCAGTGAGAGGGTGCGAGTCCGAAACCTCTCTGGAAACACCATATATTTT; CDR3aa: CASSERVRVRNLSGNTIYF
j_gene: TRBJ2-7; d_gene: .; abundance: .; v_gene: TRBV4-1; CDR3nt: TGCGCCAGCAGCGCAAGCTCAGGGGTCGAGCAGTACTTC; CDR3aa: CASSASSGVEQYF
j_gene: TRBJ1-2; d_gene: .; abundance: .; v_gene: TRBV5-1; CDR3nt: TGCGCCAGCAGCTTGAGTCCAGGGGACTATGGCTACACCTTC; CDR3aa: CASSLSPGDYGYTF
j_gene: TRBJ2-7; d_gene: .; abundance: .; v_gene: TRBV6-1; CDR3nt: TGTGCCAGCAGTGCCCCAGAGCGGCCTTACGAGCAGTACTTC; CDR3aa: CASSAPERPYEQYF
j_gene: TRBJ2-7; d_gene: .; abundance: .; v_gene: TRBV5-1; CDR3nt: TGCGCCAGCAGCCCAGGTGACAGCGCCTACGAGCAGTACTTC; CDR3aa: CASSPGDSAYEQYF
j_gene: TRBJ2-2; d_gene: .; abundance: few; v_gene: TRBV4-1; CDR3nt: TGCGCCAGCAGCCTCGCTTCCAACACCGGGGAGCTGTTTTTT; CDR3aa: CASSLASNTGELFF
j_gene: TRBJ2-7; d_gene: TRBD2; abundance: .; v_gene: TRBV5-1; CDR3nt: TGCGCCAGCAGCTTCTACCCAGGTCTAGCGGGGGCCTACGAGCAGTACTTC; CDR3aa: CASSFYPGLAGAYEQYF
j_gene: TRBJ2-5; d_gene: .; abundance: once; v_gene: TRBV7-8; CDR3nt: TGTGCCAGCCTCAAGGGCCCGGGGGGCCTTAAAGAGACCCAGTACTTC; CDR3aa: CASLKGPGGLKETQYF
j_gene: TRBJ1-2; d_gene: TRBD1; abundance: many; v_gene: TRBV7-9; CDR3nt: TGTGCCAGCAGCCTAAGCACAGGGGGCGTCTATGGCTACACCTTC; CDR3aa: CASSLSTGGVYGYTF
j_gene: TRBJ2-2; d_gene: .; abundance: .; v_gene: TRBV19; CDR3nt: TGTGCCAGTAGCATAGGCCAGGGAAGGACCGGGGAGCTGTTTTTT; CDR3aa: CASSIGQGRTGELFF
j_gene: TRBJ2-2; d_gene: TRBD2; abundance: .; v_gene: TRBV18; CDR3nt: TGTGCCAGCTCACCACTAGCGGGAGACACCGGGGAGCTGTTTTTT; CDR3aa: CASSPLAGDTGELFF
j_gene: TRBJ1-6; d_gene: .; abundance: .; v_gene: TRBV5-1; CDR3nt: TGCGCCAGCAGCTTCGGGGTGACCCAAGATTCACCCCTCCACTTT; CDR3aa: CASSFGVTQDSPLHF
j_gene: TRBJ1-2; d_gene: .; abundance: .; v_gene: TRBV5-5; CDR3nt: TGTGCCAGCAGCTTGGCTCATAACTATGGCTACACCTTC; CDR3aa: CASSLAHNYGYTF
j_gene: TRBJ2-3; d_gene: TRBD2; abundance: .; v_gene: TRBV19; CDR3nt: TGTGCCACCCACCCGCGGGGGAGCACAGATACGCAGTATTTT; CDR3aa: CATHPRGSTDTQYF
j_gene: TRBJ2-1; d_gene: .; abundance: .; v_gene: TRBV9; CDR3nt: TGTGCCAGCAGCGTAGGGGATCTGGGAAATGAGCAGTTCTTC; CDR3aa: CASSVGDLGNEQFF
j_gene: TRBJ2-7; d_gene: .; abundance: .; v_gene: TRBV11-2; CDR3nt: TGTGCCAGCAGCTTTACCGGGTCCTACGAGCAGTACTTC; CDR3aa: CASSFTGSYEQYF
j_gene: TRBJ1-2; d_gene: TRBD1; abundance: .; v_gene: TRBV4-1; CDR3nt: TGCGCCAGCAGCCAACGACTAGGGGGCCTTGGCTATGGCTACACCTTC; CDR3aa: CASSQRLGGLGYGYTF